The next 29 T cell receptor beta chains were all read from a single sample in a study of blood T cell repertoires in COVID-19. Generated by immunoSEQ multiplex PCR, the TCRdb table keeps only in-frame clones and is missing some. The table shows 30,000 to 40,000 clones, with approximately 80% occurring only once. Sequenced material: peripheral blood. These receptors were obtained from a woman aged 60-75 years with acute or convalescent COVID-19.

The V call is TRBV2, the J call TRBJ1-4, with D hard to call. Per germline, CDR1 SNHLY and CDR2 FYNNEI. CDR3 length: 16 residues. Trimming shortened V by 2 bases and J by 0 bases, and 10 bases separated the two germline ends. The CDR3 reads CASSERRTATNEKLFF. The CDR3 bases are TGTGCCAGCAGTGAACGGAGGACCGCAACTAATGAAAAACTGTTTTTT.

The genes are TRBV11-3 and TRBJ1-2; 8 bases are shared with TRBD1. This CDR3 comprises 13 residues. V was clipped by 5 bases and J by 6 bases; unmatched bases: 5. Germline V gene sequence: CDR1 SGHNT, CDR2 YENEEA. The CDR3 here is CASSPGQGHGYTF. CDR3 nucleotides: TGTGCCAGCAGCCCCGGACAGGGCCATGGCTACACCTTC. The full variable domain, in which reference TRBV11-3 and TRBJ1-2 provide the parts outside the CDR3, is EAGVVQSPRYKIIEKKQPVAFWCNPISGHNTLYWYLQNLGQGPELLIRYENEEAVDDSQLPKDRFSAERLKGVDSTLKIQPAELGDSAVYLCASSPGQGHGYTFGSGTRLTVV.

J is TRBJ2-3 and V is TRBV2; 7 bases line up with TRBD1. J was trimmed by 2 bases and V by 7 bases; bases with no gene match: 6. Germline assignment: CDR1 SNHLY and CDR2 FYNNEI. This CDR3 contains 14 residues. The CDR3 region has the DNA TGTGCCAGCATGGGACAGAAACTCACAGATACGCAGTATTTT. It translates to CASMGQKLTDTQYF.

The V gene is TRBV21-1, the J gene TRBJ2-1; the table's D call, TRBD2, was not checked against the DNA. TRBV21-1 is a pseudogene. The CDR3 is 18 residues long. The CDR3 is CASSKEERGDRSYNEQFF. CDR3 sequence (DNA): TGTGCCAGCAGCAAGGAGGAGCGGGGGGACCGCTCCTACAATGAGCAGTTCTTC.

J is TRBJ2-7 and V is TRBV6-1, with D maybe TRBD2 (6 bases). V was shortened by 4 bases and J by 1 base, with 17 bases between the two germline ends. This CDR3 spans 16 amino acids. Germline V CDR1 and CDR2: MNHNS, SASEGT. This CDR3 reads CASSGALATLSYEQYF. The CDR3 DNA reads TGTGCCAGCAGTGGCGCACTAGCTACTTTGTCCTACGAGCAGTACTTC.

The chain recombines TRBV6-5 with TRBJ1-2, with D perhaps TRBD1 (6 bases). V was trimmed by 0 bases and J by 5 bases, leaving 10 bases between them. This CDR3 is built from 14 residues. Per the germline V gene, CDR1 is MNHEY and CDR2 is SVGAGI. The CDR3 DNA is TGTGCCAGCAGTTACTCGGCAGGGGTGTATGGCTACACCTTC. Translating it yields CASSYSAGVYGYTF.

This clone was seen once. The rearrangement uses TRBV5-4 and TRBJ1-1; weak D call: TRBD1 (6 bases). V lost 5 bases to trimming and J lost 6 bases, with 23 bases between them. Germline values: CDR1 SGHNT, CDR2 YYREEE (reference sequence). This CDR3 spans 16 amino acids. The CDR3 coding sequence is TGTGCCAGCAGAACGGGCGGGGGCGCGGGAGGCGCTGAAGCTTTCTTT. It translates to CASRTGGGAGGAEAFF.

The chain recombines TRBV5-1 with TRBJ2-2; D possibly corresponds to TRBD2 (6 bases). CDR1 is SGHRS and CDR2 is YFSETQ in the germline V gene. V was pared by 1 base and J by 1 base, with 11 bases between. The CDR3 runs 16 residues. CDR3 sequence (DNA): TGCGCCAGCAGCTTGATTGGAGGGGTGAACACCGGGGAGCTGTTTTTT. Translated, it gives CASSLIGGVNTGELFF.

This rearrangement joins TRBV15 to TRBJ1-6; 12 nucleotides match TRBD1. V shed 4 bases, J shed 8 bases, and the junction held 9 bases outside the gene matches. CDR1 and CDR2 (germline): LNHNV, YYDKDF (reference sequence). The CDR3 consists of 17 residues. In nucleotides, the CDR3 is TGTGCCACCAGCACCATGGGACAGGGGGCGCCGTATTCACCCCTCCACTTT. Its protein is CATSTMGQGAPYSPLHF.

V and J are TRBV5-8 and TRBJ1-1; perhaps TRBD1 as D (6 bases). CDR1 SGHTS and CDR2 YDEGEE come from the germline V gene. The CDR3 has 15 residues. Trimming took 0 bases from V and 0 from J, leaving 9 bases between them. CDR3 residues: CASSLAQGMNTEAFF. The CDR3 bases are TGTGCCAGCAGCTTGGCCCAGGGGATGAACACTGAAGCTTTCTTT.

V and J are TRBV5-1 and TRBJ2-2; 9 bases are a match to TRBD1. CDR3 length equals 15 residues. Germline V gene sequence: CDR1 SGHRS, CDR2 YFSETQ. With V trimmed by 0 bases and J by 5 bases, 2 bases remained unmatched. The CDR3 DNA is TGCGCCAGCAGCTTGGAGGGACAGGGAACCGGGGAGCTGTTTTTT. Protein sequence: CASSLEGQGTGELFF.

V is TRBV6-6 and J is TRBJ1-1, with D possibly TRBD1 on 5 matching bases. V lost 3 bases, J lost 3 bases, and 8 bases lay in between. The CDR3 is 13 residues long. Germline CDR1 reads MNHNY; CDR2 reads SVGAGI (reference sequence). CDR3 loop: CASSYGGDTEAFF. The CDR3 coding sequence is TGTGCCAGCAGTTATGGGGGGGACACTGAAGCTTTCTTT.

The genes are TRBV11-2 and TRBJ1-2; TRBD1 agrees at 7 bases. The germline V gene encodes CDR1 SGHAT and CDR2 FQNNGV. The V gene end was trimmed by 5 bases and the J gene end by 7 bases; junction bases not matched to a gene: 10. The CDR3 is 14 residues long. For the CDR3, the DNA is TGTGCCAGCAGCCCCGGACAGGTCGCCGCTGGCTACACCTTC. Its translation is CASSPGQVAAGYTF.

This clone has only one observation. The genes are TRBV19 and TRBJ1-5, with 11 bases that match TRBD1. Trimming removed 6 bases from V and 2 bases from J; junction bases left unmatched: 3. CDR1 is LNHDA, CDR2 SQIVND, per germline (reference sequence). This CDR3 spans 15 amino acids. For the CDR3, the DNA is TGTGCCAGTAGGGGACAGGGGGGGGGCAATCAGCCCCAGCATTTT. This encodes CASRGQGGGNQPQHF.

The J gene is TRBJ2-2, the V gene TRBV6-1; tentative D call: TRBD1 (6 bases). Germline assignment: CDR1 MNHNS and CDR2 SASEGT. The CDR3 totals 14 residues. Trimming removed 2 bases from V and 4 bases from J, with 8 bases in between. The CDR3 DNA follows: TGTGCCAGCAGTGAACAGGGGCGCACCGGGGAGCTGTTTTTT. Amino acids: CASSEQGRTGELFF.

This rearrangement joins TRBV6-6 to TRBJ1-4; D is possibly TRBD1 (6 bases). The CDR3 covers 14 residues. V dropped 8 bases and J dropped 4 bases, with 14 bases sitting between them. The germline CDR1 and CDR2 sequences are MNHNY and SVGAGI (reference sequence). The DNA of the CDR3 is TGTGCCAGCCTAAGGGGGTTGGGTAATGAAAAACTGTTTTTT. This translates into CASLRGLGNEKLFF.

The DNA of the CDR3 is TGTGCCAGTAGTCCCCCGGGTAGTCCTAACTACGAGCAGTACTTC. It is translated as CASSPPGSPNYEQYF. The genes are TRBV19 and TRBJ2-7; D gene unclear. The CDR3 has 15 residues. From germline, CDR1 is LNHDA and CDR2 SQIVND (reference sequence). Trimming took off 5 bases at V and 3 bases at J, with 17 bases between the two ends.

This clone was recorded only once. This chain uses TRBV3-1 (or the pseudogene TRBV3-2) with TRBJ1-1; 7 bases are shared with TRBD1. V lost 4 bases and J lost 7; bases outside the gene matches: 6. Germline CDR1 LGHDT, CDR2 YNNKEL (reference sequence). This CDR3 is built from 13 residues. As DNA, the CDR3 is TGTGCCAGCAGCCTCCGACAGGGCGATGAAGCTTTCTTT. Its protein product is CASSLRQGDEAFF.

The CDR3 nucleotides read TGCGCCAGCAGCTTGGCCGGGACATTTCAACGGGCTTTCTTT. It encodes CASSLAGTFQRAFF. The V and J genes are TRBV5-1 and TRBJ1-1, with a possible D match to TRBD1 (6 bases). With 0 bases removed from V and 11 bases from J, the gap between germline ends came to 17 bases. This CDR3 has 14 amino acids. Per the germline V gene, CDR1 is SGHRS and CDR2 is YFSETQ.

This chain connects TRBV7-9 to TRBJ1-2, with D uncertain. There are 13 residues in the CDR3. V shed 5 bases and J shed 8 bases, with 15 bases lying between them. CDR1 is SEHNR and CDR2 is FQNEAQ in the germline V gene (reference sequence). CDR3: CASSGVRGVGYTF. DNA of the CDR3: TGTGCCAGCAGCGGAGTCCGGGGAGTCGGCTACACCTTC.

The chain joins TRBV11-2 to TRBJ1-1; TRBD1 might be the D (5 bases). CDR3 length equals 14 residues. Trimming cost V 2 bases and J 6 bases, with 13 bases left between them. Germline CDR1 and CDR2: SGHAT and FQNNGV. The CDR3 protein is CASSLSRGDPEAFF. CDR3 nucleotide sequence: TGTGCCAGCAGCTTATCCCGGGGGGACCCTGAAGCTTTCTTT.

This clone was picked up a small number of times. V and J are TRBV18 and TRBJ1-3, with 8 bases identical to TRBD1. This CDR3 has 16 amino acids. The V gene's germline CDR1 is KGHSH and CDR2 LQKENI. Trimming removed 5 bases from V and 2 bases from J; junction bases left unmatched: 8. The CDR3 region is CASSTKGQGAGNTIYF. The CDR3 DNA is TGTGCCAGCTCAACCAAAGGACAGGGCGCTGGAAACACCATATATTTT.

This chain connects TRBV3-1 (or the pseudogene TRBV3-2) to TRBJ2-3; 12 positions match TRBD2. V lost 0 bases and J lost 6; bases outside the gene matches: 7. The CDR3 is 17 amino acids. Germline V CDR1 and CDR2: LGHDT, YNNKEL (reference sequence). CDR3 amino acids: CASSQELTSGGGDTQYF. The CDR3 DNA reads TGTGCCAGCAGCCAAGAACTGACTAGCGGGGGAGGGGATACGCAGTATTTT.

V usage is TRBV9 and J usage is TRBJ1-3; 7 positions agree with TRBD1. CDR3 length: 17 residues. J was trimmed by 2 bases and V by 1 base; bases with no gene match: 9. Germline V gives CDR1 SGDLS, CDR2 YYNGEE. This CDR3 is CASSVNYRGIAGNTIYF. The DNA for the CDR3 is TGTGCCAGCAGCGTAAACTACAGGGGAATCGCTGGAAACACCATATATTTT.

The CDR3 is CATSARQGRNQPQHF. Here the CDR3 DNA reads TGTGCCACCAGCGCGCGACAGGGCCGAAATCAGCCCCAGCATTTT. The V and J genes are TRBV15 and TRBJ1-5; 7 bases map to TRBD1. V gave up 5 bases and J gave up 4 bases; unmatched junction bases: 8. The germline V gene has CDR1 LNHNV and CDR2 YYDKDF (reference sequence). CDR3 size: 15 residues.

CDR3: CASSPGGRTEKLFF. For the CDR3, the DNA is TGCGCCAGCAGCCCGGGGGGCAGGACTGAAAAACTGTTTTTT. This chain joins TRBV5-1 and TRBJ1-4; perhaps TRBD1 as D (6 bases). CDR1 is SGHRS, CDR2 YFSETQ, per germline. The length of the CDR3 is 14 residues. The ends were cut back, 4 bases at V and 7 bases at J, with 14 bases in the middle. Full variable domain (rest looked up from reference TRBV5-1 and TRBJ1-4): KAGVTQTPRYLIKTRGQQVTLSCSPISGHRSVSWYQQTPGQGLQFLFEYFSETQRNKGNFPGRFSGRQFSNSRSEMNVSTLELGDSALYLCASSPGGRTEKLFFGSGTQLSVL.

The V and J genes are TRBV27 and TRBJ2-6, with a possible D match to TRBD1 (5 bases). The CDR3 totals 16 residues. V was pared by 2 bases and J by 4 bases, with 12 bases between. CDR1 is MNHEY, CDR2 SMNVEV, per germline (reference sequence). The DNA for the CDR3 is TGTGCCAGCAGTTTAAGGTGGGCAGGGGGGGCCAACGTCCTGACTTTC. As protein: CASSLRWAGGANVLTF.

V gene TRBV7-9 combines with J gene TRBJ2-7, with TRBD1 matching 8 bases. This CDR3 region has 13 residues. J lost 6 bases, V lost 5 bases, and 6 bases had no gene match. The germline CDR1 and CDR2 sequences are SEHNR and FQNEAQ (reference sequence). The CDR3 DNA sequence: TGTGCCAGCAGCGGCCGGGACAGGACCGAGCAGTACTTC. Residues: CASSGRDRTEQYF.

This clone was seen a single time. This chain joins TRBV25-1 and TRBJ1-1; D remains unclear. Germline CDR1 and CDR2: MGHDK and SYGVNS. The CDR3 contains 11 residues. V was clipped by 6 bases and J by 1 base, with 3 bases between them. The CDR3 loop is CASSRNTEAFF. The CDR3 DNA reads TGTGCCAGCAGCCGGAACACTGAAGCTTTCTTT.